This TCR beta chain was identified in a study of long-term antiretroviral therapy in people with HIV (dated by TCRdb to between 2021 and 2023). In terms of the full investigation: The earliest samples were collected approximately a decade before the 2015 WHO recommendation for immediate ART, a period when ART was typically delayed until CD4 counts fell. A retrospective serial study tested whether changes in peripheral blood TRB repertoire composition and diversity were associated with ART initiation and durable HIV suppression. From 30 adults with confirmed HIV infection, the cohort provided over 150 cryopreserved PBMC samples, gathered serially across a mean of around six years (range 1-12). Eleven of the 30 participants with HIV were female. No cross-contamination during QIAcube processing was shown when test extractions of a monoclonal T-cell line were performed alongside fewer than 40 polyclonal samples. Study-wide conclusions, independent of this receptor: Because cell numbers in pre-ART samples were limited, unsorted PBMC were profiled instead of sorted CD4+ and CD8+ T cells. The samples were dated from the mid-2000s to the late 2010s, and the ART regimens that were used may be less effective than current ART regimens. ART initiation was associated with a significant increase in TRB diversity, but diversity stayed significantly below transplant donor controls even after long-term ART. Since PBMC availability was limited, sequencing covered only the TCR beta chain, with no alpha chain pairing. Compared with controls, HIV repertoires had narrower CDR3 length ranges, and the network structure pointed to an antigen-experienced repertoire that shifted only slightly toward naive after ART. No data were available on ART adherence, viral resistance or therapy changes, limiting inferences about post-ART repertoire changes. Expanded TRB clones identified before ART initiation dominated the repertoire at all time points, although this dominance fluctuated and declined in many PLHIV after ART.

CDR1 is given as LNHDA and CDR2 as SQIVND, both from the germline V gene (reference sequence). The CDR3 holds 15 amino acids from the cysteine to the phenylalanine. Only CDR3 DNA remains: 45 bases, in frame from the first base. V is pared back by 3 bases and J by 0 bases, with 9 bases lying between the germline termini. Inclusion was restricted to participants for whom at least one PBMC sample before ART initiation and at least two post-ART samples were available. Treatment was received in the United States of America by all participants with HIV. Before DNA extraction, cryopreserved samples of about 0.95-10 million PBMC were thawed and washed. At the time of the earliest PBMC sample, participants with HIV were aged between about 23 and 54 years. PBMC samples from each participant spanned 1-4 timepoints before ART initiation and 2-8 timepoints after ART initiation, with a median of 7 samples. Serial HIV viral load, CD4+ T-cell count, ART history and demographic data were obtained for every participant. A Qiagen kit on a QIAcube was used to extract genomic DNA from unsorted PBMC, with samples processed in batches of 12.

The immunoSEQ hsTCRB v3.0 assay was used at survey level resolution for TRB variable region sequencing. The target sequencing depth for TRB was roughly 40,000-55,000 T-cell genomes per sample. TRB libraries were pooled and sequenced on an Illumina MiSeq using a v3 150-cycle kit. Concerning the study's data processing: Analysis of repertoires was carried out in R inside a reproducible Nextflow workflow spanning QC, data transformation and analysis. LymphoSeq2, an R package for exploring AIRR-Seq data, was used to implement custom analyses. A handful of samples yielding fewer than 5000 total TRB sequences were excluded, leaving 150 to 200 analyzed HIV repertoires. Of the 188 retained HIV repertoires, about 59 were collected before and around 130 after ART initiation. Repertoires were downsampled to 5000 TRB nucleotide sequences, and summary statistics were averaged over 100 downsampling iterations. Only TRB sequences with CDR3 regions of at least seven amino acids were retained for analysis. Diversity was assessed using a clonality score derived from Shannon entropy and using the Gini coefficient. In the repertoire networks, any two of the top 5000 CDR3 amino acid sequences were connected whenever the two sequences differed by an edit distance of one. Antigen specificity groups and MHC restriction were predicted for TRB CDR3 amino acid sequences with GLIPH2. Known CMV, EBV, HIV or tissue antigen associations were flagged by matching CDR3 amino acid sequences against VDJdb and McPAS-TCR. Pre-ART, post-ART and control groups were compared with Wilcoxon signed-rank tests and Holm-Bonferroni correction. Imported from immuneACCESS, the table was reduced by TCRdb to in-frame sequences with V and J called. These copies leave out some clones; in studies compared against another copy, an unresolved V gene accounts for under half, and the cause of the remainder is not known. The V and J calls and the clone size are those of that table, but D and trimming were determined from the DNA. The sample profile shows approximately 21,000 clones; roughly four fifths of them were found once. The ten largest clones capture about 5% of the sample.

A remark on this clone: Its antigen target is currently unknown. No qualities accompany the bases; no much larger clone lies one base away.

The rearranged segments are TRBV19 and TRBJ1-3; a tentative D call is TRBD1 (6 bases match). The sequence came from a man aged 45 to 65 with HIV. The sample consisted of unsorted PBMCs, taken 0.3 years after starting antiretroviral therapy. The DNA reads TGTGCCAGTAGTATTTCAGGGGACTCTGGAAACACCATATATTTT. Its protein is CASSISGDSGNTIYF.